This T cell receptor (beta chain) stems from a study of cytomegalovirus exposure and HLA in healthy donors. Germline V gives CDR1 SEHNR, CDR2 FQNEAQ (reference sequence). The CDR3 covers 18 residues. The trim removed 1 base at V and 2 bases at J, leaving 14 bases unmatched. The study ran its PCR with 60 Vbeta and 13 Jbeta primers. Using immunoSEQ multiplex PCR, the repertoire was profiled, and TCRdb retains in-frame clones only, with some absent. The table lists roughly 250,000 clones, about 80% of them singletons. The sample holds a few counts of this clone. The sample was PBMCs. This receptor was obtained from a girl aged 2 to 9 in good health and CMV-seronegative. The V and J genes are TRBV7-9 and TRBJ2-7, with TRBD2 matching over 7 bases. CDR3 coding DNA: TGTGCCAGCAGCTTAGTAGGGCGGGAGAGTCCCCCACCCTACGAGCAGTACTTC. Translated, it gives CASSLVGRESPPPYEQYF.